A selection of T cell receptor beta chains follows, all from one sample in a study of blood T cell repertoires in COVID-19. The repertoire was sequenced with immunoSEQ multiplex PCR; TCRdb's copy has only in-frame clones and lacks some. The table has 110,000 or so clones, more than 75% seen once. The sample was peripheral blood. Receptors were obtained from a woman aged 40 to 55 with acute or convalescent COVID-19. The CDR3 runs from the conserved cysteine through the conserved F or W.

v_gene: TRBV4-1; j_gene: TRBJ1-6; CDR3aa: CASSRKQENNSPLHF
v_gene: TRBV2; j_gene: TRBJ1-6; CDR3aa: CASRRGSYNSPLHF
v_gene: TRBV12-5; j_gene: TRBJ2-3; CDR3aa: CASKTATGGSQYF
v_gene: TRBV6-2/TRBV6-3; j_gene: TRBJ2-7; CDR3aa: CASSNSYEQYF
v_gene: TRBV12-3/TRBV12-4; j_gene: TRBJ2-7; CDR3aa: CASSLQGIYEQYF
v_gene: TRBV7-2; j_gene: TRBJ1-2; CDR3aa: CASSSQGADYGYTF
v_gene: TRBV7-8; j_gene: TRBJ1-1; CDR3aa: CASSLGQGNTEAFF
v_gene: TRBV6-6; j_gene: TRBJ1-1; CDR3aa: CASRGRGSGEAFF
v_gene: TRBV6-1; j_gene: TRBJ1-3; CDR3aa: CASSELRGQFGNTIYF
v_gene: TRBV7-9; j_gene: TRBJ1-2; CDR3aa: CASSSETGTYGYTF
v_gene: TRBV3-1/TRBV3-2; j_gene: TRBJ1-2; CDR3aa: CASSPRVYYGYTF
v_gene: TRBV5-4; j_gene: TRBJ2-1; CDR3aa: CASSPQRGGPNEQFF
v_gene: TRBV3-1/TRBV3-2; j_gene: TRBJ1-5; CDR3aa: CASSQDGGRGNQPQHF
v_gene: TRBV7-2; j_gene: TRBJ2-7; CDR3aa: CASSLRSEFSYEQYF
v_gene: TRBV20-1; j_gene: TRBJ2-3; CDR3aa: CSAIQATQYF
v_gene: TRBV12-3/TRBV12-4; j_gene: TRBJ2-5; CDR3aa: CASSLTIETQYF
v_gene: TRBV3-1/TRBV3-2; j_gene: TRBJ2-2; CDR3aa: CASSLAGGNTGELFF
v_gene: TRBV5-1; j_gene: TRBJ1-1; CDR3aa: CASSFQGLSGTEAFF
v_gene: TRBV19; j_gene: TRBJ2-1; CDR3aa: CASTPGLQYNEQFF
v_gene: TRBV7-2; j_gene: TRBJ1-6; CDR3aa: CASSLRKQGLSSPLHF
v_gene: TRBV9; j_gene: TRBJ2-7; CDR3aa: CASSVAGDPYEQYF
v_gene: TRBV2; j_gene: TRBJ2-1; CDR3aa: CASQLGGNNEQFF
v_gene: TRBV9; j_gene: TRBJ1-1; CDR3aa: CASSPGGLEAFF
v_gene: TRBV6-5; j_gene: TRBJ1-4; CDR3aa: CASGTDFEKLFF
v_gene: TRBV6-2/TRBV6-3; j_gene: TRBJ1-6; CDR3aa: CASSYGARQSATPLHF
v_gene: TRBV30; j_gene: TRBJ2-1; CDR3aa: CACKRLAGSYNEQFF
v_gene: TRBV4-2; j_gene: TRBJ1-1; CDR3aa: CASSQQGGPEAFF
v_gene: TRBV30; j_gene: TRBJ1-1; CDR3aa: CAWSDRDGEGGEAFF
v_gene: TRBV7-9; j_gene: TRBJ1-2; CDR3aa: CASSSTGGGYTF
v_gene: TRBV21-1; j_gene: TRBJ2-1; CDR3aa: CASSNTGDSYNEQFF
v_gene: TRBV7-2; j_gene: TRBJ1-6; CDR3aa: CASSLAGYNSPLHF
v_gene: TRBV9; j_gene: TRBJ1-3; CDR3aa: CASSVAIPQGANTIYF
v_gene: TRBV6-6; j_gene: TRBJ2-7; CDR3aa: CASSPLPFQRGFGEQYF
v_gene: TRBV6-5; j_gene: TRBJ1-2; CDR3aa: CASRQGDGYGYTF
v_gene: TRBV5-1; j_gene: TRBJ2-7; CDR3aa: CASSLRVNSYEQYF
v_gene: TRBV6-5; j_gene: TRBJ1-1; CDR3aa: CASRTGRNTEAFF
v_gene: TRBV7-9; j_gene: TRBJ1-1; CDR3aa: CASRLTGGSEAFF
v_gene: TRBV5-4; j_gene: TRBJ1-1; CDR3aa: CASSLADRETEAFF
v_gene: TRBV29-1; j_gene: TRBJ2-7; CDR3aa: CSVGQGNGGEQYF
v_gene: TRBV11-2; j_gene: TRBJ1-1; CDR3aa: CASSLRGGHDFF
v_gene: TRBV3-1/TRBV3-2; j_gene: TRBJ2-4; CDR3aa: CASSQDSGGGNIQYF
v_gene: TRBV3-1/TRBV3-2; j_gene: TRBJ1-2; CDR3aa: CASSQYGVQYGYTF
v_gene: TRBV12-3/TRBV12-4; j_gene: TRBJ1-1; CDR3aa: CASVQNTEAFF